The clone carrying this T cell receptor (beta chain) came up a few times. Its antigen remains unidentified. Addition of a universal primer site occurred through template switching, and cDNA carried unique molecular identifiers. TCRdb analysed the 5' RACE reads with MiXCR anew, one entry per CDR3 protein. The sample lists roughly 350,000 distinct CDR3 sequences; 9% to 10% were seen once. This sample was taken from a study of identical twins. Study-wide results and caveats: Partial confounding of zero-insertion analyses by invariant MAIT and iNKT cells was possible. Out-of-frame beta chain sequences displayed weaker excess sharing between twins. Instead of following the same donors, the conclusions were based on cross-sectional statistical analysis.

The germline V gene encodes CDR1 MGHRA and CDR2 YSYEKL. The CDR3 covers 17 residues. V lost 3 bases, J lost 1 base, and 6 bases stayed unmatched. V is TRBV4-1 and J is TRBJ2-7, with 13 bases identical to TRBD2. This sequence originates from a woman between 45 and 60 years old in good health. The sequencing sample was made of naive T cells sorted from blood. CDR3 coding DNA: TGCGCCAGCAGCCAGGGACTAGCGGGACAACAATCCTACGAGCAGTACTTC. It specifies CASSQGLAGQQSYEQYF.